The T cell receptor (beta chain) under discussion was sequenced for a study of shared clonotypes between healthy human individuals. Study as a whole: For every donor, three CD4 naive, three CD4 memory, two CD8 naive and one CD8 memory plates were used.

V was clipped by 3 bases and J by 5 bases, with 19 bases between them. CDR3 length: 16 amino acids. Per germline, CDR1 MDHEN and CDR2 SYDVKM. Investigators spread the genomic DNA of each subset evenly over several immunoSEQ plates. The table came from immunoSEQ multiplex PCR; TCRdb's copy has only in-frame clones and leaves some out. The table lists approximately 810,000 clones, roughly 92% of them singletons, with about 25% in the top ten. Naive CD8 cells were CD45RO-negative, positively selected for CCR7, excluding terminally differentiated effector memory CD45RA+ cells. All participating donors were Caucasian adults from Nashville, Tennessee.

The receptor was derived from a young man in good health. This rearrangement joins TRBV28 to TRBJ2-5; D not resolved. Sequencing was performed on naive CD8+ T cells sorted from blood. The CDR3 nucleotides read TGTGCCAGCAGTTTGTTAGGGTTGAGCTCCGGGGAGACCCAGTACTTC. Translated, it gives CASSLLGLSSGETQYF. Based on the CDR3 plus reference TRBV28 and TRBJ2-5, the full variable domain is DVKVTQSSRYLVKRTGEKVFLECVQDMDHENMFWYRQDPGLGLRLIYFSYDVKMKEKGDIPEGYSVSREKKERFSLILESASTNQTSMYLCASSLLGLSSGETQYFGPGTRLLVL.